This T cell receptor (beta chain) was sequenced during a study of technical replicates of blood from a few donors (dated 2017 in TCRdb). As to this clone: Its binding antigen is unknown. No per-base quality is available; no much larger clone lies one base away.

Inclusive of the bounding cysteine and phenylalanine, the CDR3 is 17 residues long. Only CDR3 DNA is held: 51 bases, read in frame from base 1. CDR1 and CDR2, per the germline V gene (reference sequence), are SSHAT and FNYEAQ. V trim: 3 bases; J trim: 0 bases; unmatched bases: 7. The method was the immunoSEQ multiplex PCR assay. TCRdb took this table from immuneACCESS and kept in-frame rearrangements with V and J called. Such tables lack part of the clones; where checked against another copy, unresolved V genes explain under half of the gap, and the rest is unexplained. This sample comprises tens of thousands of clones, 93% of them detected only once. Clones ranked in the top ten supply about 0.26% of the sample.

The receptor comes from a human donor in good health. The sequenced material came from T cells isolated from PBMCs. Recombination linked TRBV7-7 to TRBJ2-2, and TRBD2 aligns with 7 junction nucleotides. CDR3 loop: CASSLFSSGTNTGELFF. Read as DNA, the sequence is TGTGCCAGCAGCTTGTTTTCTAGCGGAACGAACACCGGGGAGCTGTTTTTT.